The source of this TCR beta chain is a study of blood T cell repertoires in COVID-19. Whole-study context: Donors in the United States, Italy and Spain gave samples during acute or convalescent COVID-19. Nucleic acid was either cDNA or gDNA, and it came from T cells, B-cell-depleted T cells, or PBMCs.

Those enrolled, adults aged roughly 18 to 100 years, came from 24 US areas. Grouping used clinical history reported by participants in a survey and questionnaire. Per germline, CDR1 MDHEN and CDR2 SYDVKM. The CDR3 loop spans 14 amino acids. V lost 5 bases, J lost 2 bases, and 11 bases lay in between. Only in-frame clones appear in the TCRdb table, and some are missing; sequencing was by immunoSEQ multiplex PCR. This table has about 440,000 clones, nearly 90% appearing once. This chain connects TRBV28 to TRBJ2-3, with a tentative D call TRBD2 (6 bases). The receptor was isolated from a woman aged 18-29 years with acute COVID-19. The specimen was PBMCs or T cells enriched from blood (not recorded which). The CDR3 is CASSVTSPTDTQYF. The CDR3 region has the DNA TGTGCCAGCAGTGTGACTAGTCCCACAGATACGCAGTATTTT. The full variable domain, in which reference TRBV28 and TRBJ2-3 provide the parts outside the CDR3, is DVKVTQSSRYLVKRTGEKVFLECVQDMDHENMFWYRQDPGLGLRLIYFSYDVKMKEKGDIPEGYSVSREKKERFSLILESASTNQTSMYLCASSVTSPTDTQYFGPGTRLTVL.